The 6 T cell receptor beta chains reported below all come from one sample, sequenced in a study of blood T cell repertoires in COVID-19. TCRdb keeps only in-frame clones here, not all; method: immunoSEQ multiplex PCR. This sample has 200,000 to 300,000 clones, with about 88% found just once. The sample was peripheral blood. Receptor source: a man aged 55 to 70 who had recovered from COVID-19.

As DNA, the CDR3 is TGTGCCAGTAGTATGGCCCCCTCCTACGAGCAGTACTTC. It codes for CASSMAPSYEQYF. V usage is TRBV19 and J usage is TRBJ2-7; the D is unclear. The CDR3 loop spans 13 amino acids. V gave up 3 bases and J gave up 0 bases, with 6 bases separating them. CDR1 and CDR2 from the germline V gene are LNHDA and SQIVND (reference sequence).

The chain joins TRBV18 to TRBJ2-3; 10 nucleotides agree with TRBD2. Losses at the gene ends were 0 bases for V and 2 bases for J; bases not matched to a gene: 2. Germline V CDR1 and CDR2: KGHSH, LQKENI. The CDR3 is 16 residues long. CDR3 sequence reads: CASSPPSGGLTDTQYF. The DNA for the CDR3 is TGTGCCAGCTCACCACCTAGCGGGGGGCTCACAGATACGCAGTATTTT.

This clone was seen once. The chain joins TRBV5-1 to TRBJ1-6; TRBD1 matches at 8 bases. Germline V gene sequence: CDR1 SGHRS, CDR2 YFSETQ. This CDR3 comprises 14 residues. Unmatched junction bases numbered 7, after V lost 5 bases and J lost 9 bases. CDR3 protein: CASRLLDRASPLHF. The CDR3 DNA sequence: TGCGCCAGCAGGTTACTGGACAGGGCTTCACCCCTCCACTTT.

V gene TRBV27 combines with J gene TRBJ1-6; D gene uncertain. Germline loops: CDR1 MNHEY, CDR2 SMNVEV (reference sequence). Trimming removed 2 bases from V and 3 bases from J, with 5 bases in between. The CDR3 contains 14 residues. Here the CDR3 reads CASSLNSYNSPLHF. CDR3 DNA sequence: TGTGCCAGCAGTTTAAACAGCTATAATTCACCCCTCCACTTT.

The J gene is TRBJ1-4, the V gene TRBV6-6, with D unresolved. The CDR3 sequence is 14 residues long. Germline loops: CDR1 MNHNY, CDR2 SVGAGI (reference sequence). The germline V and J ends were trimmed by 2 bases and 8 bases, with 12 bases remaining between them. CDR3 sequence: CASSYMMSREKLFF. CDR3 bases: TGTGCCAGCAGTTACATGATGTCGAGGGAAAAACTGTTTTTT.

V is TRBV6-2 or TRBV6-3 and J is TRBJ2-1; D might be TRBD2 (5 bases). The CDR3 spans 15 residues. Germline V gene sequence: CDR1 MNHEY, CDR2 SVGEGT. V was trimmed by 2 bases and J by 3 bases, leaving 11 bases between them. The CDR3 region is CASSYPTGSYNEQFF. The CDR3 DNA is TGTGCCAGCAGTTACCCTACGGGAAGCTACAATGAGCAGTTCTTC.